This T cell receptor (beta chain) was profiled in a study of neoadjuvant anti-PD-1 for oral cavity cancer. Here immunoSEQ multiplex PCR was the method, and the copy in TCRdb shows in-frame clones only, minus some. The data show 16,000 or so clones, less than 80% seen once. CDR3 length: 14 amino acids. Germline V gives CDR1 SGHAT, CDR2 FQNNGV. Deletions cut 1 base from V and 5 bases from J, with 11 bases between. The TCR comes from a person aged 35-79 years with oral cavity squamous cell carcinoma. The chain links TRBV11-2 to TRBJ2-5; no firm D call. This sample comprised PBMCs, obtained before nivolumab (anti-PD-1) treatment. CDR3 nucleotide sequence: TGTGCCAGCAGCTTAGGGCCCGTCGGGGAGACCCAGTACTTC. It translates to CASSLGPVGETQYF.